The T cell receptor (beta chain) under discussion was sequenced for a study of Graves' ophthalmopathy and Graves' hyperthyroidism. Findings of the study overall: A majority of expanded thyroid clonotypes exceeding 0.001 frequency were likewise present in blood.

For this clonotype: No antigen is known for it.

The study amplified TCR beta CDR3 regions using RNA transcripts. Second-round multiplex PCR followed a first-round RT-PCR using HTBI primers. TCRdb fed the multiplex PCR reads into MiXCR, producing one record per CDR3 protein. This sample has about 1.2 million distinct CDR3 sequences; roughly 35% occur once, and the top ten carry around 10%. Germline V gene data show CDR1 as SEHNR and CDR2 as FQNEAQ (reference sequence). CDR3 length: 17 residues. Trimming stripped 3 bases from V and 0 bases from J, with 15 bases between. Input material: peripheral blood or thyroid tissue (not recorded which). This TCR derives from an adult man with Graves' hyperthyroidism. The V and J genes are TRBV7-9 and TRBJ2-1; TRBD1 is a possible D gene (6 bases). The CDR3 nucleotides are TGTGCCAGCAGCTTGGGGGCACGGCCGAGCTCCTACAATGAGCAGTTCTTC. Translation: CASSLGARPSSYNEQFF.